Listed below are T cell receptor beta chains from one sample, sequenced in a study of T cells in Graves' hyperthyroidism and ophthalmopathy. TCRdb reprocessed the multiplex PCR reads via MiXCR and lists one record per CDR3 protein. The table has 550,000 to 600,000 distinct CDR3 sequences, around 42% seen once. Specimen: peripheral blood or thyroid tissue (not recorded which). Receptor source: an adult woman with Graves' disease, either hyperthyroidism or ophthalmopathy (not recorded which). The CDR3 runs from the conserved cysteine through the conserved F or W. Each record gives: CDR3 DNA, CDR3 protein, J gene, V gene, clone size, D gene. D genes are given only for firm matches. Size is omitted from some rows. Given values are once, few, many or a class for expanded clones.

TGTGCCAGCAGTGCTAGGGGGGATCTTGAAGCTTTCTTT | CASSARGDLEAFF | TRBJ1-1 | TRBV25-1 | - | -
TGTGCCAGCAGCGTCAGGGACTGTGGCTACACCTTC | CASSVRDCGYTF | TRBJ1-2 | TRBV7-3 | - | -
TGTGCCAGCAGCGTAGGTCTTTATAGCTACACCTTC | CASSVGLYSYTF | TRBJ1-2 | TRBV9 | - | -
TGTGCCAGCAGCCAACTTCCGGGACATTGGGGGTATAATTCACCCCTCCACTTT | CASSQLPGHWGYNSPLHF | TRBJ1-6 | TRBV14 | many | -
TGTGCCAGCTCACCGCCAGGACTAGCGGGAGGTCAGACCCAGTACTTC | CASSPPGLAGGQTQYF | TRBJ2-5 | TRBV18 | - | TRBD2
TGCGCCAGCAGCCAAGGACTAGCCTACTACGAGCAGTACTTC | CASSQGLAYYEQYF | TRBJ2-7 | TRBV4-1 | many | TRBD2
TGTGCCAGCAGCTTACCCTTAGCGGGAGGCGGAACCGGGGAGCTGTTTTTT | CASSLPLAGGGTGELFF | TRBJ2-2 | TRBV7-3 | many | TRBD2
TGTGCCAGCAGCTTTCCCCTTGACAAACTGAACACTGAAGCTTTCTTT | CASSFPLDKLNTEAFF | TRBJ1-1 | TRBV14 | once | -
TGTGCCACCAGCCGCCCGGGAGATAGCACCGGGGAGCTGTTTTTT | CATSRPGDSTGELFF | TRBJ2-2 | TRBV24-1 | - | -
TGCGCCAGCAGCGCCGGGACGGGAGAGGAGGCCCAGTACTTC | CASSAGTGEEAQYF | TRBJ2-5 | TRBV5-1 | - | -
TGTGCCAGCAGTCAGACAGGGGGCGGACTAGTAGAGCAGTACTTC | CASSQTGGGLVEQYF | TRBJ2-7 | TRBV28 | - | TRBD1
TGTGCCAGCAGTGGAGCCCGTGGTACCGGGGAGCTGTTTTTT | CASSGARGTGELFF | TRBJ2-2 | TRBV2 | - | -
TGTGCCACCAACAAACTCGGACTAGCGGGAGGGGAGACCCAGTACTTC | CATNKLGLAGGETQYF | TRBJ2-5 | TRBV15 | - | TRBD2
TGTGCCAGCAGCCCCCAGTACTCCACTGAAGCTTTCTTT | CASSPQYSTEAFF | TRBJ1-1 | TRBV7-2 | many | -
TGTGCCAGCAGCACCGGGACCCTCGGAGGCGAGCAGTACTTC | CASSTGTLGGEQYF | TRBJ2-7 | TRBV11-2 | many | -
TGTGCCAGCAGTTACGGGGACAGTCGGAACACTGAAGCTTTCTTT | CASSYGDSRNTEAFF | TRBJ1-1 | TRBV6-5 | - | TRBD1
TGTGCCAGCAGAGGATCTGGAAACACCATATATTTT | CASRGSGNTIYF | TRBJ1-3 | TRBV7-9 | many | -
TGCAGTGCTAGGGGACTCGCTTCCTACGAGCAGTACTTC | CSARGLASYEQYF | TRBJ2-7 | TRBV20-1 | - | -
TGCAGCGTCATCGGCGGGGGCTACGAGCAGTACTTC | CSVIGGGYEQYF | TRBJ2-7 | TRBV29-1 | many | TRBD2
TGTGCCATCCGCCCGGCAGGTACTGGAAACACCATATATTTT | CAIRPAGTGNTIYF | TRBJ1-3 | TRBV10-3 | - | -
TGTGCCAGCAGCTTAGGGGGGACTAGCGGGGCACAAGAGACCCAGTACTTC | CASSLGGTSGAQETQYF | TRBJ2-5 | TRBV7-9 | many | TRBD2
TGTGCCAGCAGTAAAGACAGGGGGCGAGGGACCCAGTACTTC | CASSKDRGRGTQYF | TRBJ2-5 | TRBV11-2 | - | TRBD1
TGTGCCAGCAGTGCTAGACGGACAGGCGTCGAAAAACTGTTTTTT | CASSARRTGVEKLFF | TRBJ1-4 | TRBV25-1 | - | TRBD1
TGTGCCAGCAGTTCACCGGGCTTCGGCACTGAAGCTTTCTTT | CASSSPGFGTEAFF | TRBJ1-1 | TRBV27 | - | -
TGCAGTGCTAGATTGAGGGGAGTAATCTACGAGCAGTACTTC | CSARLRGVIYEQYF | TRBJ2-7 | TRBV20-1 | - | -
TGTGCCAGTAGTATTACGGTGAACACTGGGGCCAACGTCCTGACTTTC | CASSITVNTGANVLTF | TRBJ2-6 | TRBV19 | - | -
TGTGCCAGCAACGCGGGACAAGGGCAAGAGACCCAGTACTTC | CASNAGQGQETQYF | TRBJ2-5 | TRBV5-2 | - | -
TGCGCCAGCAGCACGGACGAGTACATAGCTGAAAAACTGTTTTTT | CASSTDEYIAEKLFF | TRBJ1-4 | TRBV5-1 | - | -
TGTGCCTGGATCTGGGGAGCGAACACTGAAGCTTTCTTT | CAWIWGANTEAFF | TRBJ1-1 | TRBV30 | many | -
TGTGCCAGCAGTTTGTCTGCGGGCGGGAATCAGCCCCAGCATTTT | CASSLSAGGNQPQHF | TRBJ1-5 | TRBV12-3/TRBV12-4 | - | -
TGCAGCGCCCAGGGAGGTAGGGACAGGGTCTCCTACGAGCAGTACTTC | CSAQGGRDRVSYEQYF | TRBJ2-7 | TRBV29-1 | many | TRBD1
TGCAGTGCTAGAGTCAGCGGGGGGGACTACGAGCAGTACTTC | CSARVSGGDYEQYF | TRBJ2-7 | TRBV20-1 | many | TRBD2
TGTGCCAGCAGCCCAACGTCAGGACAGGGGGTCTACGAGCAGTACTTC | CASSPTSGQGVYEQYF | TRBJ2-7 | TRBV9 | - | TRBD1
TGTGCCAGCCAGCGCGCGGGAGGGACCCAGTACTTC | CASQRAGGTQYF | TRBJ2-5 | TRBV2 | few | TRBD2
TGTGCCAGCAGTGGACTTATTCTACAGCCTAACTATGGCTACACCTTC | CASSGLILQPNYGYTF | TRBJ1-2 | TRBV6-1 | many | -
TGTGCCGTCGGCTCCTATGGCTACACCTTC | CAVGSYGYTF | TRBJ1-2 | TRBV7-2 | - | -
TGTGCCAGTAGTGTTTCTGGGGCCAACGTCCTGACTTTC | CASSVSGANVLTF | TRBJ2-6 | TRBV19 | - | -
TGCAGCGTTGAGGGCAGCAAATGGGGGGAGCAGTACTTC | CSVEGSKWGEQYF | TRBJ2-7 | TRBV29-1 | - | -
TGCAGCGTTGTCGTTCCCTACACTGAAGCTTTCTTT | CSVVVPYTEAFF | TRBJ1-1 | TRBV29-1 | once | -
TGCAGTGCTACTGACCGGGCCCGCAATCAGCCCCAGCATTTT | CSATDRARNQPQHF | TRBJ1-5 | TRBV20-1 | many | -
TGTGCCAGCAGCTCACACGGCGGGCAGCAAGAGACCCAGTACTTC | CASSSHGGQQETQYF | TRBJ2-5 | TRBV7-1 | once | -